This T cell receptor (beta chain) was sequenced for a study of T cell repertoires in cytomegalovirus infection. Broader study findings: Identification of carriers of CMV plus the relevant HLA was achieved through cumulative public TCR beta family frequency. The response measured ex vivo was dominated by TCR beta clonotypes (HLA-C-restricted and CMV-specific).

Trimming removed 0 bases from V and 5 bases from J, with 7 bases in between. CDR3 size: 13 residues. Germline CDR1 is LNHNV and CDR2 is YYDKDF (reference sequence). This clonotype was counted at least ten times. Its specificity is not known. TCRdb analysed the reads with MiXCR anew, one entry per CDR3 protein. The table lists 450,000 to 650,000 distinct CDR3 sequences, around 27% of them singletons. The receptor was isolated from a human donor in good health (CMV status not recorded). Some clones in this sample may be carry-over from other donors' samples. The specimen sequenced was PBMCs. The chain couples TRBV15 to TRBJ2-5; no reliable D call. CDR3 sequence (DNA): TGTGCCACCAGCAGAGAAGTCGGGGAGACCCAGTACTTC. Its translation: CATSREVGETQYF. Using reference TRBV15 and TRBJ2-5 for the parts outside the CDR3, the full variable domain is DAMVIQNPRYQVTQFGKPVTLSCSQTLNHNVMYWYQQKSSQAPKLLFHYYDKDFNNEADTPDNFQSRRPNTSFCFLDIRSPGLGDTAMYLCATSREVGETQYFGPGTRLLVL.